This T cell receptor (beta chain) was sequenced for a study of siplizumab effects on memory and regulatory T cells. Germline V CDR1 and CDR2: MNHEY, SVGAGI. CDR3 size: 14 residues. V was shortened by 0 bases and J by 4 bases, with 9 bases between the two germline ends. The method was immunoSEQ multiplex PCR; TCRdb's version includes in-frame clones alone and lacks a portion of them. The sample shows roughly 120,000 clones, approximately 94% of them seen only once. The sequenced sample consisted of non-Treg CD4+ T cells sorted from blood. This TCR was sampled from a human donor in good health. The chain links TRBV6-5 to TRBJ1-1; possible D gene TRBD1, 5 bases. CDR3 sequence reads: CASSYSLGGTEAFF. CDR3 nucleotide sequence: TGTGCCAGCAGTTACTCGTTGGGGGGCACTGAAGCTTTCTTT.